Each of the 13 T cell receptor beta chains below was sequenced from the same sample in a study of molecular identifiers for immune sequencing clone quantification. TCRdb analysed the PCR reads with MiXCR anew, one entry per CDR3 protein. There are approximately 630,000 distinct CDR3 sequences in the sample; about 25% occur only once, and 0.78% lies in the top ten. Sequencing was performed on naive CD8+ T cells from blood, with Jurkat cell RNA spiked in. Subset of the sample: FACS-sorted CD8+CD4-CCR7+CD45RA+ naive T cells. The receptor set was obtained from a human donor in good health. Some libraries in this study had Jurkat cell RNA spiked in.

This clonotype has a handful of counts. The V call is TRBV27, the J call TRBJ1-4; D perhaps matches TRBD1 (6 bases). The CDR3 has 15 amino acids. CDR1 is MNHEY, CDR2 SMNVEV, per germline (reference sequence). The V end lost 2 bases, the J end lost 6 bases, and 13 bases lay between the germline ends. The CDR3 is CASSLVGGLDEKLFF. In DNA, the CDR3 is TGTGCCAGCAGTTTAGTAGGGGGACTCGATGAAAAACTGTTTTTT.

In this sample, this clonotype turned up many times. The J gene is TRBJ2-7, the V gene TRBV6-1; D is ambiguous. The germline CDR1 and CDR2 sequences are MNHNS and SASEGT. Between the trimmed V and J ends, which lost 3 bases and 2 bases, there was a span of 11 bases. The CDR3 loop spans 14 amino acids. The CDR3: CASSDQMTPYEQYF. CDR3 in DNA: TGTGCCAGCAGTGATCAGATGACCCCCTACGAGCAGTACTTC.

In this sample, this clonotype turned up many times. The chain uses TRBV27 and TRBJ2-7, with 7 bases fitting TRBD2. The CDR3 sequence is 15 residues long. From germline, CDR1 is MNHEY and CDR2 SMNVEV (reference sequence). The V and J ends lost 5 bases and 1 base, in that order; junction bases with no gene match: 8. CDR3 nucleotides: TGTGCCAGCAGTCAAACAGCGGGGAGGTCCTACGAGCAGTACTTC. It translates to CASSQTAGRSYEQYF.

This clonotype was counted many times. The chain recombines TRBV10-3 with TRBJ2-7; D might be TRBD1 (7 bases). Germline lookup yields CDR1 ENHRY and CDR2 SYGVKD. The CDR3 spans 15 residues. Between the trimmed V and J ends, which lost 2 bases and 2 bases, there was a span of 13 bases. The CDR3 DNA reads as TGTGCCATCAGTGAGCCGGGGGACAGAACCTACGAGCAGTACTTC. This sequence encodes CAISEPGDRTYEQYF.

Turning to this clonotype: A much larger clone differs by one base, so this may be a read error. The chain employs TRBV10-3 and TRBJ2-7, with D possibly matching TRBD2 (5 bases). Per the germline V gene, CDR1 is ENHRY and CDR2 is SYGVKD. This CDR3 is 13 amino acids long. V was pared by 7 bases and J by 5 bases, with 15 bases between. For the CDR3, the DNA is TGTGCCATCAAGGGCCGGACCGGGGACGAGCAGTACTTC. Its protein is CAIKGRTGDEQYF.

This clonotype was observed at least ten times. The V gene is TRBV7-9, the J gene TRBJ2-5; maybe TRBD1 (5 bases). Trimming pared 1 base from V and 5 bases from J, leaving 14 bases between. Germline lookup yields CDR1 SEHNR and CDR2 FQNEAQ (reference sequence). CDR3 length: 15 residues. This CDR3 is CASSLEGMPEETQYF. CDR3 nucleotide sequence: TGTGCCAGCAGCTTAGAGGGGATGCCCGAGGAGACCCAGTACTTC.

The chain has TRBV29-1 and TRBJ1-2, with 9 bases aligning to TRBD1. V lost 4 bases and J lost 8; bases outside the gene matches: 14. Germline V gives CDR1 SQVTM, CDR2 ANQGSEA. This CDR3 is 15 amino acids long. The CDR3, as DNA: TGCAGCGTTGCTAGTGGGGGGGACAGGGTACAGGGCTACACCTTC. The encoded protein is CSVASGGDRVQGYTF.

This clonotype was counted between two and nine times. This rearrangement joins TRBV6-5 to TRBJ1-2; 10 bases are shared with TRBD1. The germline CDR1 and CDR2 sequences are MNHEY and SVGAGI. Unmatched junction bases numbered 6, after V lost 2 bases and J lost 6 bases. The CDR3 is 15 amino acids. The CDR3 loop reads CASSYMTGGWNGYTF. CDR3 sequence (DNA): TGTGCCAGCAGTTACATGACAGGGGGCTGGAATGGCTACACCTTC.

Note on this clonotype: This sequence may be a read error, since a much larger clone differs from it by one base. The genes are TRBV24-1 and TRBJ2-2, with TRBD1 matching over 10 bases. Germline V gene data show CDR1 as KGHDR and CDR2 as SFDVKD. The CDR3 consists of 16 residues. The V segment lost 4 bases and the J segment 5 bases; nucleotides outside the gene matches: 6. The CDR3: CATSDPDRGQTGELFF. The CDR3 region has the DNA TGTGCCACCAGTGACCCCGACAGGGGGCAGACCGGGGAGCTGTTTTTT.

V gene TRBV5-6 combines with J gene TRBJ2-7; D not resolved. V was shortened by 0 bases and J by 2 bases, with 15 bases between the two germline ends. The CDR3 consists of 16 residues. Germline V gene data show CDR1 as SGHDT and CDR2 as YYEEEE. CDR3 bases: TGTGCCAGCAGCTTGGGAGCGCGTCTTCACGCCTACGAGCAGTACTTC. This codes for CASSLGARLHAYEQYF.

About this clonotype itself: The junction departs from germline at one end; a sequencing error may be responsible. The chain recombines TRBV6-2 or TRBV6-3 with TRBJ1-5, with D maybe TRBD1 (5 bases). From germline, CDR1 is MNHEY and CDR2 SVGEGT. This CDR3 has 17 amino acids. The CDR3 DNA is TGTGCCAGCAGTTACTCGCCGGGGAAGGGGAGCAATCCGCCCCCGCATTTT. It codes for CASSYSPGKGSNPPPHF.

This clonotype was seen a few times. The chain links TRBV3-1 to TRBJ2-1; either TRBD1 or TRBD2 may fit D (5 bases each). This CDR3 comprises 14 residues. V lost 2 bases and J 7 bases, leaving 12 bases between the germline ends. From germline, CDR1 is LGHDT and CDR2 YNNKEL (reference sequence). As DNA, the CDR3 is TGTGCCAGCAGCCAACGGGACCCGGGGAATGAGCAGTTCTTC. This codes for CASSQRDPGNEQFF.

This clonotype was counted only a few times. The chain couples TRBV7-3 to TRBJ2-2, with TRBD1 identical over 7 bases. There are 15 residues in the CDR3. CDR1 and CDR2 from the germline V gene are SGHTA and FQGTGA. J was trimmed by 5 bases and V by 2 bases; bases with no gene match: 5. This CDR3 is CASSLYRGGTGELFF. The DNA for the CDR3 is TGTGCCAGCAGCTTATACAGGGGCGGAACCGGGGAGCTGTTTTTT. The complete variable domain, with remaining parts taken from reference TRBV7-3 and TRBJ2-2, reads GAGVSQTPSNKVTEKGKYVELRCDPISGHTALYWYRQSLGQGPEFLIYFQGTGAADDSGLPNDRFFAVRPEGSVSTLKIQRTERGDSAVYLCASSLYRGGTGELFFGEGSRLTVL.